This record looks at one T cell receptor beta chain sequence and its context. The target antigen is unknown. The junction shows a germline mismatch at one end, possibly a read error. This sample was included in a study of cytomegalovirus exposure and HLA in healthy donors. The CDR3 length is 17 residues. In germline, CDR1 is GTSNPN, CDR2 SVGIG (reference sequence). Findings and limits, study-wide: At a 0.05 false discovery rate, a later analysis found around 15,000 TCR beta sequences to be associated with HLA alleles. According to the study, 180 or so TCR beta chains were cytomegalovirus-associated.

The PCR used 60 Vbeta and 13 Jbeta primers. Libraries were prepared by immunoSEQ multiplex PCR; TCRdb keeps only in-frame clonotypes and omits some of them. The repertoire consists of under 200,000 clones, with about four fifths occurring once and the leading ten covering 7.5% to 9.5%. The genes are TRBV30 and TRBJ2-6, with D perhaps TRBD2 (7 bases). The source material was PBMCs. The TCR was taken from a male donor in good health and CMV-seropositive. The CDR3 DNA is TGTGCCTGGAGTGTAAGTCGGTTTAGCGCGGGGGCCAACGGCCTGACTTTC. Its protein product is CAWSVSRFSAGANGLTF.